The clone carrying this T cell receptor (beta chain) was detected once. The data are from a study of CD8 T cells in Susac syndrome. V was trimmed by 2 bases and J by 5 bases, leaving 10 bases between them. From germline, CDR1 is SGHVS and CDR2 FNYEAQ. The CDR3 spans 14 residues. After extraction with the RNeasy kit, about 0.5 to 1 ug of the RNA was reverse transcribed using random hexamers. TCRdb reprocessed the immunoSEQ multiplex PCR reads via MiXCR and lists one record per CDR3 protein. This table has roughly 160,000 distinct CDR3 sequences, around 96% appearing once. This clonotype was obtained from a human donor with Susac syndrome. The chain is built from TRBV7-6 and TRBJ2-1; perhaps TRBD2 as D (6 bases). Sequenced material: CD4+ T cells from PBMCs. The DNA for the CDR3 is TGTGCCAGCAGCTTATACTGGGGGGACAATGAGCAGTTCTTC. Its protein is CASSLYWGDNEQFF.